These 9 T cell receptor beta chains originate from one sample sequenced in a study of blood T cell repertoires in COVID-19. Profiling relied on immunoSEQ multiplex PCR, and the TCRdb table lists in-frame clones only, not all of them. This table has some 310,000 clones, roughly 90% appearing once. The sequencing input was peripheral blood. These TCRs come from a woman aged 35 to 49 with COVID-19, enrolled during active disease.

CDR3 nucleotide sequence: TGTGCCAGCAGTGATCCTCCAAGACAGGGCGGGTATGGCTACACCTTC. Translated, it gives CASSDPPRQGGYGYTF. V and J are TRBV2 and TRBJ1-2, with 7 bases lining up with TRBD1. Trimming took 3 bases from V and 5 from J; bases not matched to a gene: 12. CDR3 length: 16 amino acids. The germline V gene encodes CDR1 SNHLY and CDR2 FYNNEI.

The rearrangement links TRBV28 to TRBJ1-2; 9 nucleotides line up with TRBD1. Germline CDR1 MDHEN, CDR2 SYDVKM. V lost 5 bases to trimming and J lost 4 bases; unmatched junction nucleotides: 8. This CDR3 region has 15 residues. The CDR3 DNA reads TGTGCCAGCAGTCCCCCCGACAGGGGGGGCTATGGCTACACCTTC. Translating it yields CASSPPDRGGYGYTF.

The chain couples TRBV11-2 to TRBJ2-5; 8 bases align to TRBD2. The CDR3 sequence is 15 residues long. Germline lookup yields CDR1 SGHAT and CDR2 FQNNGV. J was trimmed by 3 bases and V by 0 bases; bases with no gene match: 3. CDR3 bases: TGTGCCAGCAGCTTAGATCGAGCGGGAGAAGAGACCCAGTACTTC. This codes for CASSLDRAGEETQYF.

CDR3 coding DNA: TGTGCCAGCAACAAATGGACAGACACTGAAGCTTTCTTT. Amino acid sequence: CASNKWTDTEAFF. V usage is TRBV7-9 and J usage is TRBJ1-1, with D perhaps TRBD1 (6 bases). CDR1 is SEHNR and CDR2 is FQNEAQ in the germline V gene (reference sequence). The ends were cut back, 7 bases at V and 3 bases at J, with 12 bases in the middle. The length of the CDR3 is 13 residues.

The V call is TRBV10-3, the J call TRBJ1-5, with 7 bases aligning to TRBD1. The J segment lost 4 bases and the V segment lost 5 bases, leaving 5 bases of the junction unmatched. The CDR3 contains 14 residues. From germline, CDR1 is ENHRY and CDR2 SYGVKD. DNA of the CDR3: TGTGCCATCAGTAAAGAGGGACAGAATCAGCCCCAGCATTTT. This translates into CAISKEGQNQPQHF.

Written as DNA, the CDR3 is TGCGCCAGCAGCTCAATCCTACTGGACAATGAGCAGTTCTTC. Translated, it gives CASSSILLDNEQFF. V and J are TRBV5-1 and TRBJ2-1; D ambiguous. Trimming shortened V by 3 bases and J by 5 bases, and 12 bases separated the two germline ends. The germline V gene encodes CDR1 SGHRS and CDR2 YFSETQ. CDR3 length equals 14 residues.

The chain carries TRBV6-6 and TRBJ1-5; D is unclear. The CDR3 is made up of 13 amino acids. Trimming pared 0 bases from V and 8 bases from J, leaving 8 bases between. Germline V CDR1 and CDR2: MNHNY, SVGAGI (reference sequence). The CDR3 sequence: CASSYSWREPQHF. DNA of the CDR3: TGTGCCAGCAGTTACTCGTGGCGGGAGCCCCAGCATTTT.

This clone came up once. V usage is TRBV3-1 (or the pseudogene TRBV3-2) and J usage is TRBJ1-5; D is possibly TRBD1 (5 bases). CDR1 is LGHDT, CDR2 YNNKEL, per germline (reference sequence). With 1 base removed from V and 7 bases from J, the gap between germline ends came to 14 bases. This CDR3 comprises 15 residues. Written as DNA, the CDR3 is TGTGCCAGCAGCCAAGGAACTGGGGCGGGGCAGCCCCAGCATTTT. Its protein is CASSQGTGAGQPQHF.

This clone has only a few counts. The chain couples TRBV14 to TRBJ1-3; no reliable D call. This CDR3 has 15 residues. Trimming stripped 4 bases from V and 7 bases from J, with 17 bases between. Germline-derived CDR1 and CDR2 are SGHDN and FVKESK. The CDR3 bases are TGTGCCAGCAGCCTCATGGACGGAGGTGGGAACACCATATATTTT. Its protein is CASSLMDGGGNTIYF.